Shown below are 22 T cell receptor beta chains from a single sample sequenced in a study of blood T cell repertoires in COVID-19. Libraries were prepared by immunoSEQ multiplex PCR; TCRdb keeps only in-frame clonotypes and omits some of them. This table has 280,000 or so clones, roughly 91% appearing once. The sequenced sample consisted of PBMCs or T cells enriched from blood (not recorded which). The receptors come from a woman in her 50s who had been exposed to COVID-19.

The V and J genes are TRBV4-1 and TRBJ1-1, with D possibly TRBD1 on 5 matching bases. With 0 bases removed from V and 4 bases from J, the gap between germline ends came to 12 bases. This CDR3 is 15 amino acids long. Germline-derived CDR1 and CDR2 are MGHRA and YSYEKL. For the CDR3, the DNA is TGCGCCAGCAGCCAAGATGTGGGGGGGGGCACTGAAGCTTTCTTT. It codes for CASSQDVGGGTEAFF.

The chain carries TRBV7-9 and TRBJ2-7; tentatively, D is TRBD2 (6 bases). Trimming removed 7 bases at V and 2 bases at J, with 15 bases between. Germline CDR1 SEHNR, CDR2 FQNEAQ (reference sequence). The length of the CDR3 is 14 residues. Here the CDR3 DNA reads TGTGCCAGCACACCCCCCGGGACTCCCTACGAGCAGTACTTC. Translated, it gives CASTPPGTPYEQYF.

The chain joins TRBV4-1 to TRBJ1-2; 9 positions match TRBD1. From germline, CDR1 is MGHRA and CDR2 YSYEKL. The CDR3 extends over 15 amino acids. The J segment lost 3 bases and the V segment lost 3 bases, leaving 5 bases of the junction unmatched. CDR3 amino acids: CASSHPTGGDYGYTF. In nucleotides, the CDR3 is TGCGCCAGCAGCCACCCGACAGGGGGGGACTATGGCTACACCTTC.

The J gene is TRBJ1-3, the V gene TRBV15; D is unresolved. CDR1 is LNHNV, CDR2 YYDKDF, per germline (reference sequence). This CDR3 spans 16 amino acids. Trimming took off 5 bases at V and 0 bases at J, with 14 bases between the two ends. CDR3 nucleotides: TGTGCCACCAGCCTCCCTGCAGGAAGCTCTGGAAACACCATATATTTT. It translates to CATSLPAGSSGNTIYF.

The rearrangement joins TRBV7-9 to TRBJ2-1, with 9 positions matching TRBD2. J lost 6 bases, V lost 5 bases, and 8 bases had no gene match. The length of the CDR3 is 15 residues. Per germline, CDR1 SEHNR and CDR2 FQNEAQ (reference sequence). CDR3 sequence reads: CASSRPGLAPNEQFF. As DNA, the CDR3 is TGTGCCAGCAGCCGGCCGGGACTAGCTCCCAATGAGCAGTTCTTC.

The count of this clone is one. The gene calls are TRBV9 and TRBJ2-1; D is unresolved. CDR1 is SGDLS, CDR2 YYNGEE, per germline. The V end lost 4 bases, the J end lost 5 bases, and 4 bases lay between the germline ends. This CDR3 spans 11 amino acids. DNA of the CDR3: TGTGCCAGCAGCACACACAATGAGCAGTTCTTC. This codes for CASSTHNEQFF.

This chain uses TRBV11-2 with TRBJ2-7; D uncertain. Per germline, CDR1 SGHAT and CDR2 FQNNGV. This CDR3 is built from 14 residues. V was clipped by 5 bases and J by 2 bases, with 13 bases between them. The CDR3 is CASSTVDKTYEQYF. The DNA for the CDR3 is TGTGCCAGCAGCACAGTCGACAAGACCTACGAGCAGTACTTC.

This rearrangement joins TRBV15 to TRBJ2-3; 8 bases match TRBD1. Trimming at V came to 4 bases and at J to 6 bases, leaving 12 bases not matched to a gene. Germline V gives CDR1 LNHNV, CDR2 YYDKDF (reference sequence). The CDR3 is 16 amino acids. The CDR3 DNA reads TGTGCCACCAGCAAATTCCGGGACAGGACAACCGATACGCAGTATTTT. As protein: CATSKFRDRTTDTQYF.

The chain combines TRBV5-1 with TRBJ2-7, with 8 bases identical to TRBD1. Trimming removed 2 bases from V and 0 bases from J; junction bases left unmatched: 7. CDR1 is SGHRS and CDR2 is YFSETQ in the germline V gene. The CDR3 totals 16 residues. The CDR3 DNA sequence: TGCGCCAGCAGCTTTGGAACAGGGGGTAGCTCCTACGAGCAGTACTTC. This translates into CASSFGTGGSSYEQYF.

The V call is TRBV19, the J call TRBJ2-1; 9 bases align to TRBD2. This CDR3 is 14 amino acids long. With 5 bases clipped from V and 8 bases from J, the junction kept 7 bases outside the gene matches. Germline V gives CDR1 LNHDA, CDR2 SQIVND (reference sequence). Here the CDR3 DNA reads TGTGCCAGTAGTGTAGCGGGGGTCGACTATGAGCAGTTCTTC. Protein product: CASSVAGVDYEQFF.

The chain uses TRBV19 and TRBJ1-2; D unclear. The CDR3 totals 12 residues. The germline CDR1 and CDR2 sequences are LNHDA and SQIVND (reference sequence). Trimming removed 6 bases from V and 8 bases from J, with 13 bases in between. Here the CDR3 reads CASRSPREGYTF. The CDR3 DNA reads TGTGCCAGTAGAAGCCCTCGGGAGGGCTACACCTTC. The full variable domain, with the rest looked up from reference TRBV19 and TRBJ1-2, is DGGITQSPKYLFRKEGQNVTLSCEQNLNHDAMYWYRQDPGQGLRLIYYSQIVNDFQKGDIAEGYSVSREKKESFPLTVTSAQKNPTAFYLCASRSPREGYTFGSGTRLTVV.

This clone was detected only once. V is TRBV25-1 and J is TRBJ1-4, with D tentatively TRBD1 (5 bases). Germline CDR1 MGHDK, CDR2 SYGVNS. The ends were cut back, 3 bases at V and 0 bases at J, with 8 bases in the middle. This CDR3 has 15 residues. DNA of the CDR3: TGTGCCAGCAGTGACTTGGGGCCAACTAATGAAAAACTGTTTTTT. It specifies CASSDLGPTNEKLFF.

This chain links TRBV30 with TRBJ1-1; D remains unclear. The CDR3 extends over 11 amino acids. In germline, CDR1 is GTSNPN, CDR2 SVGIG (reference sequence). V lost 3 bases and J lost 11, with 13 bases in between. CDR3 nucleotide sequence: TGTGCCTGGAGCGCGGCGGGAGGGGCTTTCTTT. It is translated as CAWSAAGGAFF.

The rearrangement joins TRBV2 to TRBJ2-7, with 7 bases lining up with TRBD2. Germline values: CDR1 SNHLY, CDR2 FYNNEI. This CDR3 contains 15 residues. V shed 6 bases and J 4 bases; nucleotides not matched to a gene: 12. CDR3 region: CASRDQASGMYEQYF. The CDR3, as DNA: TGTGCCAGCAGAGACCAAGCTAGCGGAATGTACGAGCAGTACTTC.

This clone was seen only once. CDR3 bases: TGTGCCACCGTTGGGAGCTCCTACAATGAGCAGTTCTTC. This translates into CATVGSSYNEQFF. This chain links TRBV24-1 with TRBJ2-1, with TRBD2 as a possible D gene (5 bases). V was shortened by 9 bases and J by 0 bases, with 8 bases between the two germline ends. The CDR3 consists of 13 residues. Germline values: CDR1 KGHDR, CDR2 SFDVKD.

The CDR3 is CASSVGAGGNQPQHF. In nucleotides, the CDR3 is TGTGCCAGCAGCGTAGGGGCAGGGGGGAATCAGCCCCAGCATTTT. The chain recombines TRBV9 with TRBJ1-5, with 7 bases that match TRBD1. This CDR3 region has 15 residues. The V gene end was trimmed by 0 bases and the J gene end by 4 bases; junction bases not matched to a gene: 4. Germline V gene data show CDR1 as SGDLS and CDR2 as YYNGEE.

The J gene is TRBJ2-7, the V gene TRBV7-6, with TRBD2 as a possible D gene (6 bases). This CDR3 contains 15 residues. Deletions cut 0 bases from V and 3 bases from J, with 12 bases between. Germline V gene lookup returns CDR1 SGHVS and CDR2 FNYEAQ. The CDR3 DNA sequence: TGTGCCAGCAGCTTAGCGGCGGGATCACTCTACGAGCAGTACTTC. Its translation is CASSLAAGSLYEQYF.

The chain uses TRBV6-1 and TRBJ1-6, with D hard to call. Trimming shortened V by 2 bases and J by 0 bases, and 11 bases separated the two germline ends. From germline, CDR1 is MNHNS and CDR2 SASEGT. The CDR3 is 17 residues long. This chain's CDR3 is CASSESGSSSYNSPLHF. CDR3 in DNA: TGTGCCAGCAGTGAATCCGGGTCGAGCTCCTATAATTCACCCCTCCACTTT.

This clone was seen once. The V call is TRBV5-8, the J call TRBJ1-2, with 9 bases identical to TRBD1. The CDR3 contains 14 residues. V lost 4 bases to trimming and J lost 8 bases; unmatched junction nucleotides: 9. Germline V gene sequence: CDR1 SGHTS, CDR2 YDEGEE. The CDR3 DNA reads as TGTGCCAGCAGCGCGGGCACAGGGGGCCGGGGCTACACCTTC. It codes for CASSAGTGGRGYTF.

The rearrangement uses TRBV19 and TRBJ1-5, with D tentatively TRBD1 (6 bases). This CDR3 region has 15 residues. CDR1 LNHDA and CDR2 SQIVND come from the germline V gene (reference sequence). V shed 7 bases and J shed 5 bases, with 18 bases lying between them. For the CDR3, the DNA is TGTGCCAGTAACCCGGTCCCTGGGGGCGATCAGCCCCAGCATTTT. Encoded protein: CASNPVPGGDQPQHF. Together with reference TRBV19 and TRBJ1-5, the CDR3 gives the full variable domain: DGGITQSPKYLFRKEGQNVTLSCEQNLNHDAMYWYRQDPGQGLRLIYYSQIVNDFQKGDIAEGYSVSREKKESFPLTVTSAQKNPTAFYLCASNPVPGGDQPQHFGDGTRLSIL.

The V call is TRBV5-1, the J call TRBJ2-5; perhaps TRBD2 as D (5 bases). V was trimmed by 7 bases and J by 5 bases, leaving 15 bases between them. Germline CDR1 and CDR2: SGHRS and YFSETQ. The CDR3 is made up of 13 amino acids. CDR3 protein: CASYLEGAETQYF. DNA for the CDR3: TGCGCCAGCTACCTCGAGGGTGCTGAGACCCAGTACTTC. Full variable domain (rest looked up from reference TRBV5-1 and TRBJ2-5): KAGVTQTPRYLIKTRGQQVTLSCSPISGHRSVSWYQQTPGQGLQFLFEYFSETQRNKGNFPGRFSGRQFSNSRSEMNVSTLELGDSALYLCASYLEGAETQYFGPGTRLLVL.

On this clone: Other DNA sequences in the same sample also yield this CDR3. This CDR3 is CASSPDSNYGYTF. The DNA for the CDR3 is TGTGCCAGCTCACCAGACAGTAACTATGGCTACACCTTC. The chain couples TRBV18 to TRBJ1-2, with D possibly being TRBD1 (5 bases). This CDR3 is built from 13 residues. V was cut by 2 bases and J by 1 base, with 5 bases left in between. The germline CDR1 and CDR2 sequences are KGHSH and LQKENI.